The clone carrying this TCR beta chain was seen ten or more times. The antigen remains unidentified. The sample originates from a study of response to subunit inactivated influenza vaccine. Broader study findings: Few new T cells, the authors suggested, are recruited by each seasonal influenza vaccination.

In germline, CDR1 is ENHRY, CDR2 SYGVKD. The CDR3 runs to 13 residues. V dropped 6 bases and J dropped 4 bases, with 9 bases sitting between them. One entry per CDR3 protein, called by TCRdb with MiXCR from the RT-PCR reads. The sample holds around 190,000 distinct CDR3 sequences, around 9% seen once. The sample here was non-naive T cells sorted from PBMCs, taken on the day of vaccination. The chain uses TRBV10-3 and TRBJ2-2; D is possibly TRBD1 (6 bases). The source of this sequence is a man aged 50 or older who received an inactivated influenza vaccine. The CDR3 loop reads CAIRQGSTGELFF. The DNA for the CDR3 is TGTGCCATCAGGCAGGGGTCCACCGGGGAGCTGTTTTTT.